This T cell receptor beta chain was sequenced during a study of T cells in localized non-small cell lung cancer. Study-level findings and limits: Density of T cells in blood, when higher, went with longer overall survival.

Sequencing used immunoSEQ multiplex PCR; TCRdb keeps in-frame clones, though not all of them. The table records 24,000 or so clones, around 88% of them present only once. Of note for this clone: Antigen: not known.

The ends were cut back, 7 bases at V and 2 bases at J, with 5 bases in the middle. From germline, CDR1 is MNHEY and CDR2 SVGAGI. The CDR3 loop spans 11 amino acids. The rearrangement links TRBV6-5 to TRBJ1-2; D gene unclear. The sample consisted of peripheral blood, taken before any cancer treatment. The clonotype originates from a female donor at least 60 years old with stage I lung adenocarcinoma. This CDR3 reads CASTDNYGYTF. The DNA of the CDR3 is TGTGCCAGCACCGACAACTATGGCTACACCTTC.